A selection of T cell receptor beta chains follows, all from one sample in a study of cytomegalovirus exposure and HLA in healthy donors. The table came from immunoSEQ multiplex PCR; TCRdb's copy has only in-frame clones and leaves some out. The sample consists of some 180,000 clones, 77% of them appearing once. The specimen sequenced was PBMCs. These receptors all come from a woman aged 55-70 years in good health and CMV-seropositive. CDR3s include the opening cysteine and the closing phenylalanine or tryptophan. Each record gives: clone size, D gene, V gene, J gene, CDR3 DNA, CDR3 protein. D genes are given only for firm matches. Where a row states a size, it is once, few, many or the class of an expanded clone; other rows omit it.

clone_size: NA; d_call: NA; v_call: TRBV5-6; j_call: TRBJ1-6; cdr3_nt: TGTGCCAGCAGCTTGACAGGGCCCTCACCCCTCCACTTT; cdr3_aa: CASSLTGPSPLHF
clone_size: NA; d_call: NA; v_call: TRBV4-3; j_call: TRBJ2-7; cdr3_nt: TGCGCCAGCAGCCCAGCCGGGGTCCCCTCCTACGAGCAGTACTTC; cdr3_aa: CASSPAGVPSYEQYF
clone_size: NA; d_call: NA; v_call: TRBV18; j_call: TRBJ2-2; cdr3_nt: TGTGCCAGCTCACCACCTGGGGGAGGCACCGGGGAGCTGTTTTTT; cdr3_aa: CASSPPGGGTGELFF
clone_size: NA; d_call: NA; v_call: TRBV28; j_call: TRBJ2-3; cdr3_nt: TGTGCCAGCAGTCCCCCGTCGGGGTCTCCCCCAGATACGCAGTATTTT; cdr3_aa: CASSPPSGSPPDTQYF
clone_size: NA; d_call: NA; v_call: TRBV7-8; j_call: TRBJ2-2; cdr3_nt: TGTGCCAGCAGCCTTGAGCGGGCCCCCGGAGAGCTGTTTTTT; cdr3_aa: CASSLERAPGELFF
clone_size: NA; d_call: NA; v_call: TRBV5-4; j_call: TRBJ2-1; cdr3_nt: TGTGCCAGCAGCTTGGGGTCTAGCTCCTCCTACAATGAGCAGTTCTTC; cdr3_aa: CASSLGSSSSYNEQFF
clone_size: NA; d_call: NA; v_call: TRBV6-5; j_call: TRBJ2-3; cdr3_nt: TGTGCCACGGCGGCTAGTGGCACAGATACGCAGTATTTT; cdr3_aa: CATAASGTDTQYF
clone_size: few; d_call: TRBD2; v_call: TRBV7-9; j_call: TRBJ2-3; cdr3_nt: TGTGCCAGCAGCCCGATGGGGACTAGCGGGAGTGGAGATACGCAGTATTTT; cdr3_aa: CASSPMGTSGSGDTQYF
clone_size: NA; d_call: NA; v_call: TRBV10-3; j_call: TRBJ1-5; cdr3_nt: TGTGCCAGCGGGGGGGAAAGAAGTGGCAATCAGCCCCAGCATTTT; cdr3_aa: CASGGERSGNQPQHF
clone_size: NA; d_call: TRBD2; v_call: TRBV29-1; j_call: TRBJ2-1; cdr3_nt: TGCAGCGTTGAAGGGACGCCCGGGACTAGCTCAAATGAGCAGTTCTTC; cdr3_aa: CSVEGTPGTSSNEQFF
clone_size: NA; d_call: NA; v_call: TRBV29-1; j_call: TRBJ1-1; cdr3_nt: TGCAGCGTTGAAGGAGGGAACACTGAAGCTTTCTTT; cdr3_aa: CSVEGGNTEAFF
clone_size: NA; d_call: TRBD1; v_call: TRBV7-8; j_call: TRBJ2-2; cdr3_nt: TGTGCCAGCAGCTTCCGGGACAGGGGGCTTCACACCGGGGAGCTGTTTTTT; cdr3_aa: CASSFRDRGLHTGELFF
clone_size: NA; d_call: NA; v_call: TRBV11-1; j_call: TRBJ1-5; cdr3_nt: TGTGCCAGCAGCCTACCAGGCACAGGGATGGGCAATCAGCCCCAGCATTTT; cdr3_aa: CASSLPGTGMGNQPQHF
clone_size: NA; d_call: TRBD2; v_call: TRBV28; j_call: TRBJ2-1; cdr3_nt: TGTGCCAGCAGTTTATCGGGACTAGCGCTAAATGAGCAGTTCTTC; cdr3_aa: CASSLSGLALNEQFF
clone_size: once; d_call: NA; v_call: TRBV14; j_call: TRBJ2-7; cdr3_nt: TGTGCCAGCAGCCGGCAGGGGACATCTGAGCAGTACTTC; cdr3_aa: CASSRQGTSEQYF
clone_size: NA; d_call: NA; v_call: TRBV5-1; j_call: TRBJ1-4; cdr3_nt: TGCGCCAGCAGCTTGGAAGGCGAGCGTCGGAGGACTAATGAAAAACTGTTTTTT; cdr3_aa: CASSLEGERRRTNEKLFF
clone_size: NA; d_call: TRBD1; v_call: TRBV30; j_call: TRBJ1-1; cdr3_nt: TGTGCCTGGAGTGTCTTCGGACAGGGGAAAACTGAAGCTTTCTTT; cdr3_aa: CAWSVFGQGKTEAFF
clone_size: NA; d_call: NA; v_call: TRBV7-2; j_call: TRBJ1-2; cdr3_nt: TGTGCCAGCAGCTTAGCCAGGTCGGACTATGGCTACACCTTC; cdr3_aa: CASSLARSDYGYTF
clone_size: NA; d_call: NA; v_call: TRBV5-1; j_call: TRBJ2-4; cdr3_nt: TGCGCCAGCAGCTTAGATCCGGGTCTATTGTCCAAAAACATTCAGTACTTC; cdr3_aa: CASSLDPGLLSKNIQYF
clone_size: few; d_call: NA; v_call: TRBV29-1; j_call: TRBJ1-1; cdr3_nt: TGCAGCGTTAACACCGGGGACACTGAAGCTTTCTTT; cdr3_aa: CSVNTGDTEAFF
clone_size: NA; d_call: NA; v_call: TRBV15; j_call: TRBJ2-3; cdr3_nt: TGTGCCACCAGCAGGACTGGACAGATCACAGATACGCAGTATTTT; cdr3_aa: CATSRTGQITDTQYF
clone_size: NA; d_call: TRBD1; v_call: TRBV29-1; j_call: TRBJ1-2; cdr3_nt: TGCAGCGCTACGTACCTCGGGACAGCCAGCCGTTGGACCTTC; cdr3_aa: CSATYLGTASRWTF
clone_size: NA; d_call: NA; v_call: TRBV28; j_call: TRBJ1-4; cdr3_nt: TGTGCCAGCAGGGGAGTAAATGAAAAACTGTTTTTT; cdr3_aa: CASRGVNEKLFF
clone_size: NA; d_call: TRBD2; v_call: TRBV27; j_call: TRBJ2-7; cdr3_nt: TGTGCCAGCAGTTTAAGACAGGGGTGGCGACTAGCGGGAGACTACGAGCAGTACTTC; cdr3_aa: CASSLRQGWRLAGDYEQYF
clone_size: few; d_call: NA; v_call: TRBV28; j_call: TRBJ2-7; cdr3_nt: TGTGCCAGCAGTCTCTACAGGGCGGGCTCCTACGAGCAGTACTTC; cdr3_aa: CASSLYRAGSYEQYF
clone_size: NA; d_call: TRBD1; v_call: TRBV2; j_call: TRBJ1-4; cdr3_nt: TGTGCCAGCAGTGTTGGACAGGTCGAGGTGGGGAGACTGTTTTTT; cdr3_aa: CASSVGQVEVGRLFF
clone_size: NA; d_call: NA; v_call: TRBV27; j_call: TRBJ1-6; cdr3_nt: TGTGCCAGCAGTTTTCACACTCAGGGGAGTTCACCCCTCCACTTT; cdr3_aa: CASSFHTQGSSPLHF
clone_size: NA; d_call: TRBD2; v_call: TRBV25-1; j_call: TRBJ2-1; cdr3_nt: TGTGCCAGCAGTCCTCTAGCTGGCGGGGGGGCGTACAATGAGCAGTTCTTC; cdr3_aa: CASSPLAGGGAYNEQFF
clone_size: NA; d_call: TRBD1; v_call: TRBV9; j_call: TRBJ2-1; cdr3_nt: TGTGCCAGCAGCGTAGTCGGGACAGGGCACAATGAGCAGTTCTTC; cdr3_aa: CASSVVGTGHNEQFF
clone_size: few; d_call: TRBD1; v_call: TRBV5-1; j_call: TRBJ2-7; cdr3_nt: TGCGCCAGCAAAACTACGGGACAGGGCTCCTACGAGCAGTACTTC; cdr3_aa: CASKTTGQGSYEQYF
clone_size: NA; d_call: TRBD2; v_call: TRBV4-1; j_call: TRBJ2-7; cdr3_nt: TGCGCCAGCAGCCGCGGACTAGCGGACCTTTACGAGCAGTACTTC; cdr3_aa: CASSRGLADLYEQYF
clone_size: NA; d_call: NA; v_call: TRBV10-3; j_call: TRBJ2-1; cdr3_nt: TGTGCCACCCGAGGGGGAGTGTCATACAATGAGCAGTTCTTC; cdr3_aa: CATRGGVSYNEQFF
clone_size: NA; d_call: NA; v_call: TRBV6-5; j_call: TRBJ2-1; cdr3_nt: TGTGCCAGTCAGTGGGGGACTGACAATGAGCAGTTCTTC; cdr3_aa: CASQWGTDNEQFF
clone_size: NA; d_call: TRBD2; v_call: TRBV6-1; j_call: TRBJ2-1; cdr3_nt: TGTGCCAGCAGTGGACTAGCGGGGGCCCGGGCCGGGGGAAGTGAGCAGTTCTTC; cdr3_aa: CASSGLAGARAGGSEQFF